This T cell receptor beta chain was obtained from a study of neurological immune-mediated disorders. Via MiXCR, TCRdb re-called the 5' RACE reads, giving one row per CDR3 protein. The sample shows about 65,000 distinct CDR3 sequences, around 4% of them seen only once. The sample holds many counts of this clonotype. The sequenced material came from PBMCs. The receptor was isolated from a man aged 50-59 years with multiple sclerosis.

The CDR3 loop reads CASSPGERASPLHF. DNA of the CDR3: TGTGCCAGCAGCCCAGGGGAACGGGCCTCACCCCTCCACTTT. The chain links TRBV2 to TRBJ1-6; tentatively, D is TRBD1 (6 bases). V shed 6 bases and J shed 10 bases, with 16 bases lying between them. Germline CDR1 and CDR2: SNHLY and FYNNEI. This CDR3 is built from 14 residues.